This T cell receptor (beta chain) is from a study of HIV-infected patients and healthy controls (dated by TCRdb to between 2014 and 2016). Context from the whole study: Whether deep TCR repertoire sequencing of small blood samples from HIV patients could capture immune perturbation and reconstitution was tested in the study. General findings and caveats noted by the study authors: The dynamics of distinct T-cell subpopulations could not be separated, and sequencing depth was restricted, because whole blood was used. Compared with untreated HIV+ repertoires, healthy control repertoires had roughly threefold more distinct CDR3s and higher Shannon diversity. Significantly higher mean Gini indices were seen in HIV-infected repertoires than in controls, possibly reflecting oligoclonality. Size-matched repertoire data did not replicate the apparent post-therapy recovery of the Gini index in HIV-infected patients. The observed differences in diversity could not be explained by the slight differences in age and sex profiles between the study cohorts. Rare events from HIV-infected data received too much weight under size-matching, and comparisons were complicated by unequal numbers of distinct sequences between patients and controls. During therapy, HIV-associated CDR3s significantly decreased in frequency, while CMV-associated CDR3s did not change significantly, though most became more frequent. Compared with controls, HIV-infected patients showed significantly different mean usage of eight alpha and eight beta V genes. The pairing of alpha and beta chains was not determined in the samples. A major limit on how widely the findings apply, in the view of the authors, was that only sixteen HIV-infected individuals were processed. Healthy controls shared more CDR3s between individuals than HIV+ patients, by Jaccard index and by count of highly shared sequences. Donor HLA types were not determined in the study. MAIT cell alpha-chain CDR3s were present at high frequency in healthy controls but severely depleted in HIV+ repertoires.

Whole blood was used without cell fractionation, so all unsorted peripheral T cells were reflected in the repertoire. About ten uninfected healthy donors were sampled as controls, several of whom were sampled twice around 3 months apart. For RNA extraction, an approximately 2.5 ml sample of peripheral blood was drawn into Tempus tubes. The TURBO-DNase kit was used to remove leftover genomic DNA, and GLOBINclear was used to deplete globin mRNA. Using SuperScript III with primers targeting the alpha and beta constant regions, approximately 500 ng of RNA was reverse transcribed. Separate libraries for the alpha and beta chains were generated through chain-specific third strand synthesis that incorporated multiplexing indices. In the protocol, all rearrangements within a chain were amplified with a single primer pair so that primer bias was avoided, and molecular barcodes were added to each cDNA molecule. T4 RNA Ligase 1 joined purified cDNA to a 5' RACE adapter that carried a random hexamer and the SP2 sequencing primer site. The authors primed second strand synthesis from the SP2 site with Phusion polymerase and used slow temperature ramps to favor optimal annealing. Two random hexamer sequences, both added before amplification and joined together, made up the 12-nucleotide barcode of each molecule. A short first PCR added P5 and P7 adapter elements plus a second index, followed by an approximately 24-cycle amplification PCR with P5s and P7 primers. A total of 25 to 30 PCR cycles were applied to the libraries, which were quantified on a Qubit, sized on a Bioanalyzer, and diluted to about 3.7 nM. The normalized libraries were sequenced on an Illumina MiSeq using 2 x 250 paired-end kits. Reverse transcription reactions were cleaned up on MinElute columns and eluted into approximately 10 ul Tris-Cl. A 1:1 ratio of AMPure XP beads was used to clean the adapter ligations after they had run for around 25 hours at 16 degrees C. The original methods were these. A modified Decombinator that output V, J, insert and barcode information was used to process the demultiplexed FASTQ files. Sequences sharing a barcode but differing from the dominant sequence were discarded as errors, and barcodes clustered at Levenshtein distance 3 were counted to estimate original cDNA molecules. The R packages ineq, vegan, igraph and RCytoscape were used for downstream analyses, together with IMGT nomenclature and CDR3 definitions. The authors computed V gene usage over distinct sequences and counted each TCR a single time to avoid skew from clonal expansion. Similarity networks connected unique CDR3 amino acid sequences within a donor whenever two sequences differed by a single Levenshtein edit. In the repertoires, a search was made for a compiled set of published HIV-specific CDR3s (around 95 alpha, 650 to 750 beta) and CMV-specific CDR3s (fewer than 14 alpha, over 250 beta). It was shown by random subsampling to size-matched repertoires that the decreased diversity of patients was not caused by their lower sequence numbers. Starting from the raw public reads, TCRdb applied fastp trimming at Q25, assembled clones with MiXCR and retained in-frame beta chains. One record per CDR3 amino acid sequence lists the most common genes and DNA. The V and J calls here are based on TCRdb, not the publication. In all, the sample holds almost 25,000 distinct CDR3 sequences, and about 8.5% of those were seen once. The top ten constitute 3.5% to 4.5% of the sample.

The germline V gene (reference sequence) supplies CDR1 LNHDA and CDR2 SQIVND. V is pared back by 8 bases and J by 4 bases, with 14 bases lying between the germline termini. Including cysteine and phenylalanine, the CDR3 has 13 amino acids. Just CDR3 DNA is preserved here, 39 bases in frame from base 1. This clonotype was observed many times. The antigen this receptor binds is unknown. There are no base qualities to consult, and no much larger clone falls within one base. The rearranged segments are TRBV19 and TRBJ2-5; a weak D assignment points to TRBD2 (5 bases agree). The origin of this receptor is an adult in good health. Sequencing was performed on blood. In nucleotide form, the sequence is TGTGCCAGTGGCCCGGGAAGGCGAGAGACCCAGTACTTC. Translation gives CASGPGRRETQYF.